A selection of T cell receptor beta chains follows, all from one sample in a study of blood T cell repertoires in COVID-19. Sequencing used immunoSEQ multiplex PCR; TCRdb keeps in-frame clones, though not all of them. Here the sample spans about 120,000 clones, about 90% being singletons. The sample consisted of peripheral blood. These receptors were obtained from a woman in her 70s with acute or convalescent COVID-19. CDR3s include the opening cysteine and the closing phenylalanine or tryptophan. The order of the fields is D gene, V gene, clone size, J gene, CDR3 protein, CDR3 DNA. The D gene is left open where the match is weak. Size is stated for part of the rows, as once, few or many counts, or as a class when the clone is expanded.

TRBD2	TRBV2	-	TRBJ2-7	CASRGLAKVYEQYF	TGTGCCAGCAGGGGACTAGCGAAGGTCTACGAGCAGTACTTC
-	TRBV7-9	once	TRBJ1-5	CASSLESGGHAQPQHF	TGTGCCAGCAGCTTGGAGTCGGGAGGTCATGCCCAGCCCCAGCATTTT
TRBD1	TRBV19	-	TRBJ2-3	CASKGTGGTDTQYF	TGTGCCAGTAAGGGGACAGGGGGCACAGATACGCAGTATTTT
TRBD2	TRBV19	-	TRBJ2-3	CATRGEGTDTQYF	TGTGCCACCCGGGGGGAGGGGACAGATACGCAGTATTTT
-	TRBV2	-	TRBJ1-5	CASSEDAGPGQPQHF	TGTGCCAGCAGTGAAGATGCGGGGCCGGGTCAGCCCCAGCATTTT
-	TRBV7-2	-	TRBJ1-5	CASSGRGNQPQHF	TGTGCCAGCAGCGGGAGAGGCAATCAGCCCCAGCATTTT
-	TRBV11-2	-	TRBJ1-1	CASSPASLQGTEAFF	TGTGCCAGCAGCCCGGCGTCCCTCCAGGGCACTGAAGCTTTCTTT
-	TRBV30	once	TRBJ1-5	CAWSTDIQPQHF	TGTGCCTGGAGTACAGACATTCAGCCCCAGCATTTT
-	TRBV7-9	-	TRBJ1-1	CASSSRAEAFF	TGTGCCAGCAGCTCCCGAGCTGAAGCTTTCTTT
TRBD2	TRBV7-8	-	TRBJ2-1	CASSLSTSGGFNEQFF	TGTGCCAGCAGCTTAAGTACTAGCGGGGGCTTTAATGAGCAGTTCTTC
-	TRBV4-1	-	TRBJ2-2	CASSQTGGLPTGELFF	TGCGCCAGCAGCCAAACGGGGGGCCTACCCACCGGGGAGCTGTTTTTT
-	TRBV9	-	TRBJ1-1	CASKRMEGEAFF	TGTGCCAGCAAGAGAATGGAGGGTGAAGCTTTCTTT
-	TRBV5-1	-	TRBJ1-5	CASSQGDSNQPQHF	TGCGCCAGCAGCCAAGGGGATAGCAATCAGCCCCAGCATTTT
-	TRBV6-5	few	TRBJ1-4	CASGRGTNEKLFF	TGTGCCAGCGGGAGGGGAACTAATGAAAAACTGTTTTTT
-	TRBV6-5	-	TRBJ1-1	CASRRGMNTEAFF	TGTGCCAGCAGGAGGGGGATGAACACTGAAGCTTTCTTT
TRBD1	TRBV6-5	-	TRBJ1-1	CASSQQTGTNTEAFF	TGTGCCAGCAGTCAGCAGACAGGGACAAACACTGAAGCTTTCTTT
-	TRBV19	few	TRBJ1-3	CASSFGTGSGNTIYF	TGTGCCAGTAGTTTCGGCACAGGGTCCGGAAACACCATATATTTT
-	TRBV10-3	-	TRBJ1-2	CASSQGSGYGYTF	TGTGCCTCTTCTCAGGGGAGTGGCTATGGCTACACCTTC
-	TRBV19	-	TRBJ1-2	CASSFSGFQYGYTF	TGTGCCAGTAGCTTTTCAGGGTTTCAGTATGGCTACACCTTC
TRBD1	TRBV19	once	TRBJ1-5	CASSTTDRDPNQPQHF	TGTGCCAGTAGTACAACAGACAGGGACCCCAATCAGCCCCAGCATTTT
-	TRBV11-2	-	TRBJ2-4	CASSFYLQDLLAKNIQYF	TGTGCCAGCAGCTTTTATCTTCAGGATCTTCTAGCCAAAAACATTCAGTACTTC
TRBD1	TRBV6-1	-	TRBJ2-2	CASSDAKSGTGTVVRGAVF	TGTGCCAGCAGTGATGCCAAGAGTGGGACAGGGACAGTCGTCCGGGGAGCTGTTTTT
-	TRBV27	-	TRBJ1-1	CASSLERAGKNTEAFF	TGTGCCAGCAGTTTAGAGAGAGCAGGAAAGAACACTGAAGCTTTCTTT
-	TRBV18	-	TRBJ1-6	CASSPTGAINSPLHF	TGTGCCAGCTCACCAACTGGGGCCATTAATTCACCCCTCCACTTT